Following are 23 T cell receptor beta chains from one sample sequenced in a study of cytomegalovirus exposure and HLA in healthy donors. The primer mix had 60 Vbeta and 13 Jbeta primers. Profiling relied on immunoSEQ multiplex PCR, and the TCRdb table lists in-frame clones only, not all of them. The sample consists of around 130,000 clones, just over 70% of them appearing once. What was sequenced was PBMCs. The receptor set was obtained from a woman in her sixties or seventies in good health and CMV-seropositive.

This clone was counted a single time. The CDR3 nucleotides read TGTGCCAGTAGTACCGGACAGTATTATAGCAATCAGCCCCAGCATTTT. Translating it yields CASSTGQYYSNQPQHF. V is TRBV19 and J is TRBJ1-5, with D possibly TRBD1 on 6 matching bases. CDR3 size: 16 residues. Looked up from germline, CDR1 is LNHDA and CDR2 is SQIVND (reference sequence). V gave up 4 bases and J gave up 0 bases, with 13 bases separating them.

The rearrangement uses TRBV11-2 and TRBJ1-4; TRBD1 might be the D (6 bases). Germline values: CDR1 SGHAT, CDR2 FQNNGV. V was shortened by 1 base and J by 8 bases, with 14 bases between the two germline ends. This CDR3 comprises 15 residues. In nucleotides, the CDR3 is TGTGCCAGCAGCTTAGTGAGGGGGGGCGCGGAAAAACTGTTTTTT. This translates into CASSLVRGGAEKLFF.

The chain is built from TRBV5-1 and TRBJ1-5; D is ambiguous. CDR3 length equals 14 residues. V dropped 1 base and J dropped 2 bases, with 7 bases sitting between them. Germline CDR1 reads SGHRS; CDR2 reads YFSETQ. CDR3: CASSLMPGNQPQHF. The DNA of the CDR3 is TGCGCCAGCAGCTTGATGCCAGGCAATCAGCCCCAGCATTTT.

The chain employs TRBV10-1 and TRBJ2-7, with a weak D call TRBD1 (5 bases). The germline V gene has CDR1 WNHNN and CDR2 SYGVQD (reference sequence). This CDR3 is built from 14 residues. V lost 5 bases to trimming and J lost 2 bases, with 13 bases between them. CDR3 region: CASSPIGAAYEQYF. The CDR3 coding sequence is TGCGCCAGCAGTCCGATAGGGGCGGCCTACGAGCAGTACTTC.

This clone has only a few counts. V usage is TRBV18 and J usage is TRBJ1-1, with TRBD1 matching over 8 bases. V dropped 6 bases and J dropped 7; count of bases not matched to a gene: 7. Germline-derived CDR1 and CDR2 are KGHSH and LQKENI. This CDR3 has 13 amino acids. CDR3 region: CASSPGQASEAFF. DNA for the CDR3: TGTGCCAGCTCTCCGGGACAGGCCAGTGAAGCTTTCTTT.

This clone has only a few counts. As DNA, the CDR3 is TGTGCCAGCTCCCTTGAACAGGACGGTGAAGCTTTCTTT. Its protein product is CASSLEQDGEAFF. This chain uses TRBV18 with TRBJ1-1; perhaps TRBD1 as D (5 bases). Germline V gene data show CDR1 as KGHSH and CDR2 as LQKENI. V was clipped by 6 bases and J by 7 bases, with 15 bases between them. The CDR3 length is 13 residues.

The genes are TRBV5-8 and TRBJ1-5; possibly TRBD1 for D (6 bases). The germline gives CDR1 SGHTS, CDR2 YDEGEE. Trimming left V 1 base short and J 5 bases short, with 13 bases between. The CDR3 has 15 amino acids. The CDR3 loop is CASSLITGLDQPQHF. For the CDR3, the DNA is TGTGCCAGCAGCTTGATAACAGGGTTGGATCAGCCCCAGCATTTT.

As for this clone: The junction does not match germline at one end; this may be a read error. Other DNA sequences in this sample translate to the same CDR3. The J gene is TRBJ1-4, the V gene TRBV4-1; weak D call: TRBD1 (6 bases). CDR3 size: 17 residues. Germline V gives CDR1 MGHRA, CDR2 YSYEKL. CDR3 bases: TGCGCCAGTAGCCAAGCTCGCGGGGGGCGGTCGAATGAAAAACTGTTTTTT. The encoded protein is CASSQARGGRSNEKLFF.

This rearrangement joins TRBV11-2 to TRBJ2-7; possibly TRBD1 for D (5 bases). The CDR3 is 12 amino acids. The germline V gene encodes CDR1 SGHAT and CDR2 FQNNGV. Trimming pared 6 bases from V and 4 bases from J, leaving 10 bases between. CDR3 nucleotides: TGTGCCAGCAGTCCGCAGGGTTACGAGCAGTACTTC. It specifies CASSPQGYEQYF.

This clone was counted a few times. V usage is TRBV9 and J usage is TRBJ1-1, with TRBD1 matching 11 bases. V gave up 5 bases and J gave up 7 bases; unmatched junction bases: 7. The CDR3 length is 14 residues. The germline V gene encodes CDR1 SGDLS and CDR2 YYNGEE. In DNA, the CDR3 is TGTGCCAGCAGGCCGTCCGGGACAGGGGGTGAAGCTTTCTTT. Translation: CASRPSGTGGEAFF.

Notes on this clone: The junction shows a germline mismatch at one end, possibly a read error. This chain joins TRBV6-1 and TRBJ1-5; TRBD1 agrees at 9 bases. The CDR3 spans 15 residues. CDR1 is MNHNS and CDR2 is SASEGT in the germline V gene. The DNA of the CDR3 is TGTGCCAGCAGGGAAGGGACAGGGACCTATCAGCCCCAGCATTTT. Its protein product is CASREGTGTYQPQHF.

The chain recombines TRBV6-5 with TRBJ1-1; no firm D call. CDR1 and CDR2 from the germline V gene are MNHEY and SVGAGI. CDR3 length: 13 amino acids. V gave up 0 bases and J gave up 7 bases, with 9 bases separating them. DNA for the CDR3: TGTGCCAGCAGTTACTCAGTCGGGGTTGAAGCTTTCTTT. Translated: CASSYSVGVEAFF.

The rearrangement joins TRBV10-1 to TRBJ1-6; TRBD1 might be the D (6 bases). The CDR3 length is 15 residues. The germline CDR1 and CDR2 sequences are WNHNN and SYGVQD (reference sequence). V lost 0 bases to trimming and J lost 8 bases, with 11 bases between them. CDR3 in amino acids: CASSESGYRDSPLHF. In DNA form, the CDR3 reads TGCGCCAGCAGTGAGTCGGGCTACAGGGATTCACCCCTCCACTTT.

This clone occurred a few times. The chain is built from TRBV7-9 and TRBJ1-6; TRBD1 aligns across 8 bases. The CDR3 consists of 16 residues. Per the germline V gene, CDR1 is SEHNR and CDR2 is FQNEAQ (reference sequence). Trimming removed 5 bases from V and 10 bases from J; junction bases left unmatched: 13. CDR3 residues: CASSRLLGQGDSPLHF. The CDR3 DNA sequence: TGTGCCAGCAGCCGCCTACTTGGACAGGGAGACTCACCCCTCCACTTT.

The chain links TRBV5-1 to TRBJ2-1; 11 nucleotides match TRBD1. From germline, CDR1 is SGHRS and CDR2 YFSETQ. The CDR3 extends over 16 amino acids. Germline trimming cut 3 bases from V and 6 bases from J; bases unmatched to any gene: 8. CDR3 in amino acids: CASSWTGTGGRNEQFF. The CDR3 nucleotides are TGCGCCAGCAGCTGGACCGGGACAGGGGGACGCAATGAGCAGTTCTTC.

The J gene is TRBJ2-7, the V gene TRBV10-3; D gene ambiguous. V lost 3 bases and J 3 bases, leaving 6 bases between the germline ends. CDR3 length equals 12 residues. Germline loops: CDR1 ENHRY, CDR2 SYGVKD. The DNA of the CDR3 is TGTGCCATCAGTGAACCCAGCTACGAGCAGTACTTC. Encoded protein: CAISEPSYEQYF.

The CDR3, as DNA: TGCGCCAGCAGCTTGGACAGGGGGACCTACAATGAGCAGTTCTTC. It codes for CASSLDRGTYNEQFF. This chain joins TRBV5-1 and TRBJ2-1; TRBD1 aligns across 8 bases. This CDR3 is 15 amino acids long. Per germline, CDR1 SGHRS and CDR2 YFSETQ. The ends lost 0 bases at V and 2 bases at J; junction bases unmatched: 1.

V usage is TRBV6-4 and J usage is TRBJ2-6; D is ambiguous. The germline V gene encodes CDR1 MRHNA and CDR2 SNTAGT. The V end lost 7 bases, the J end lost 0 bases, and 7 bases lay between the germline ends. CDR3 length: 14 residues. CDR3 residues: CASTAYSGANVLTF. CDR3 sequence (DNA): TGTGCCAGCACCGCCTACTCTGGGGCCAACGTCCTGACTTTC.

The chain employs TRBV5-1 and TRBJ1-1, with D possibly being TRBD1 (5 bases). V was clipped by 3 bases and J by 0 bases, with 9 bases between them. This CDR3 is built from 14 residues. CDR1 SGHRS and CDR2 YFSETQ come from the germline V gene. CDR3 sequence: CASSSPGLNTEAFF. Written as DNA, the CDR3 is TGCGCCAGCAGCTCCCCAGGGTTGAACACTGAAGCTTTCTTT.

This chain joins TRBV6-5 and TRBJ2-7, with TRBD1 matching over 9 bases. The CDR3 extends over 15 amino acids. Germline loops: CDR1 MNHEY, CDR2 SVGAGI. The V gene end was trimmed by 6 bases and the J gene end by 1 base; junction bases not matched to a gene: 7. The CDR3 loop reads CASRTSGTGSYEQYF. The CDR3 coding sequence is TGTGCCAGCAGAACCTCCGGGACAGGGTCCTACGAGCAGTACTTC.

V and J are TRBV7-3 and TRBJ1-1; TRBD1 is a possible D gene (6 bases). V was pared by 1 base and J by 0 bases, with 24 bases between. The germline V gene encodes CDR1 SGHTA and CDR2 FQGTGA. CDR3 length: 20 amino acids. As DNA, the CDR3 is TGTGCCAGCAGCTTAAACCCCGGGGCAGGGGTTTTGAGAATGAACACTGAAGCTTTCTTT. This gives the protein CASSLNPGAGVLRMNTEAFF.

This chain links TRBV10-3 with TRBJ1-2; no definite D call. CDR3 size: 13 residues. The V and J ends lost 0 bases and 8 bases respectively, with 10 bases between them. Germline V gene data show CDR1 as ENHRY and CDR2 as SYGVKD. The CDR3 loop reads CAISESTSWGYTF. CDR3 DNA sequence: TGTGCCATCAGTGAGTCTACCAGTTGGGGCTACACCTTC.

The gene calls are TRBV19 and TRBJ1-2, with D perhaps matching TRBD1 (6 bases). This CDR3 contains 16 residues. The V end lost 5 bases, the J end lost 4 bases, and 20 bases lay between the germline ends. Germline V gene data show CDR1 as LNHDA and CDR2 as SQIVND (reference sequence). CDR3 DNA sequence: TGTGCCAGTAGTCCTCGCCGAGGCAGGGGTTTCTATGGCTACACCTTC. It encodes CASSPRRGRGFYGYTF.